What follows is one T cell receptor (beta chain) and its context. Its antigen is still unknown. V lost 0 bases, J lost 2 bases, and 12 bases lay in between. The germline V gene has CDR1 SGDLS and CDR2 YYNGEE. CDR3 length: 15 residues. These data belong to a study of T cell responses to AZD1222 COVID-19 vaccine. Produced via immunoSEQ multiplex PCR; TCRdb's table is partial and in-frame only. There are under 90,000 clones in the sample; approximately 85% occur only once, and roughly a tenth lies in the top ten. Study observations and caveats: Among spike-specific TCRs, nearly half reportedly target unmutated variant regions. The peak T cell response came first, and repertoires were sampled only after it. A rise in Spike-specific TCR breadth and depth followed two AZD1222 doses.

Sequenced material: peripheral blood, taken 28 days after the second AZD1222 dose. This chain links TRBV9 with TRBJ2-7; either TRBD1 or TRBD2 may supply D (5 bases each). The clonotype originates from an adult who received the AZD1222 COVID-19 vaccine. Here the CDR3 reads CASSVGGVNAYEQYF. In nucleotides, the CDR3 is TGTGCCAGCAGCGTAGGAGGGGTTAACGCCTACGAGCAGTACTTC.